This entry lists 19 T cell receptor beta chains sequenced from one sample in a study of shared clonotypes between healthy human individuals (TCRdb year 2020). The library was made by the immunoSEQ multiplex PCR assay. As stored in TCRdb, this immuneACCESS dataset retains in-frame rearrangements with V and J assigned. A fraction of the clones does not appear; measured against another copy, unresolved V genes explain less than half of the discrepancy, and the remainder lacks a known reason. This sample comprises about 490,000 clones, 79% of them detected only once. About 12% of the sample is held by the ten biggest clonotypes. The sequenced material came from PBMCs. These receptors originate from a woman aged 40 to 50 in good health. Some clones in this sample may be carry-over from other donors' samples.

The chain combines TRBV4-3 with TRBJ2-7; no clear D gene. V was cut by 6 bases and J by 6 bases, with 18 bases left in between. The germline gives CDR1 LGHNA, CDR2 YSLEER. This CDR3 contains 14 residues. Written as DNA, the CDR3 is TGCGCCAGCAGGCGAATTCGACAAGAAGGCGAGCAGTACTTC. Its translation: CASRRIRQEGEQYF.

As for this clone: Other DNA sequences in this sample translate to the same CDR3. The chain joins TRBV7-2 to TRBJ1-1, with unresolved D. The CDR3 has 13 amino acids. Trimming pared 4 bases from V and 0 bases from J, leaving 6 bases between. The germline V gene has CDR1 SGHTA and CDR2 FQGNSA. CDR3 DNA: TGTGCCAGCAGCTCCCAGGTGAACACTGAAGCTTTCTTT. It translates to CASSSQVNTEAFF.

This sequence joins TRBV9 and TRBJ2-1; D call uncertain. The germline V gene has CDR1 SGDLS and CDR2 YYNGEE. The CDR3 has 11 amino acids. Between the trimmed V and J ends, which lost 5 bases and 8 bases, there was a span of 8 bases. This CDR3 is CASSYTDEQFF. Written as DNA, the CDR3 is TGTGCCAGCAGTTACACGGATGAGCAGTTCTTC.

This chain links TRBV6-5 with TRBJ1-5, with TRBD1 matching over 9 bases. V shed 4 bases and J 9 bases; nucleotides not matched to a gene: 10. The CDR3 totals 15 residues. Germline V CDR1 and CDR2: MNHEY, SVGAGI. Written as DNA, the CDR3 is TGTGCCAGCAGTTCATCCGGGACAGGGAGTCGGCCCCAGCATTTT. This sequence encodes CASSSSGTGSRPQHF.

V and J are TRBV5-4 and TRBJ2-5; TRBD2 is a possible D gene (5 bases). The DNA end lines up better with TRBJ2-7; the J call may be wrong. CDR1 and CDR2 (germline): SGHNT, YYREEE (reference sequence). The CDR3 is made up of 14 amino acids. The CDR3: CASSLFGNSYEQYF. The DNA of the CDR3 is TGTGCCAGCAGCTTGTTCGGGAACTCCTACGAGCAGTACTTC.

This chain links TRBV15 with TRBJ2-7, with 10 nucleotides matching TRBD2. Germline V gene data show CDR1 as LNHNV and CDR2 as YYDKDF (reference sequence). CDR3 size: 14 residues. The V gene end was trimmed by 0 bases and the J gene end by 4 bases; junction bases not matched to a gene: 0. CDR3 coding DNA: TGTGCCACCAGCAGAGAAGCGGGAGGGTACGAGCAGTACTTC. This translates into CATSREAGGYEQYF. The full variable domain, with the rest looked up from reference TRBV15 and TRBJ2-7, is DAMVIQNPRYQVTQFGKPVTLSCSQTLNHNVMYWYQQKSSQAPKLLFHYYDKDFNNEADTPDNFQSRRPNTSFCFLDIRSPGLGDTAMYLCATSREAGGYEQYFGPGTRLTVT.

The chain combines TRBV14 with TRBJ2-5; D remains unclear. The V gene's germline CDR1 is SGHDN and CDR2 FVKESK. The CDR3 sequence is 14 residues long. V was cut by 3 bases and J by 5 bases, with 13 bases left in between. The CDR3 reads CASSQVLASETQYF. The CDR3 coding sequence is TGTGCCAGCAGCCAGGTGTTGGCGTCGGAGACCCAGTACTTC.

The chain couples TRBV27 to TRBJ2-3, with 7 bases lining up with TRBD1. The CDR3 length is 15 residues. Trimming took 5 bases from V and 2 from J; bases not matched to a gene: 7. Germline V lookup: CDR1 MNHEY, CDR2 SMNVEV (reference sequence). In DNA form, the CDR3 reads TGTGCCAGCAGTCGTCTGGGACAGCTCACAGATACGCAGTATTTT. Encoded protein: CASSRLGQLTDTQYF.

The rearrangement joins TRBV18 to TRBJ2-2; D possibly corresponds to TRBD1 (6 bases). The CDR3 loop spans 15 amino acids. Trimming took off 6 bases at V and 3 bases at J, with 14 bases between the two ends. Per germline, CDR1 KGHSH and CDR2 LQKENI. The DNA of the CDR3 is TGTGCCAGCTCGGAAACAGGGTCGGACACCGGGGAGCTGTTTTTT. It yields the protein CASSETGSDTGELFF. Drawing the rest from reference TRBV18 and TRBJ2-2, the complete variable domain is NAGVMQNPRHLVRRRGQEARLRCSPMKGHSHVYWYRQLPEEGLKFMVYLQKENIIDESGMPKERFSAEFPKEGPSILRIQQVVRGDSAAYFCASSETGSDTGELFFGEGSRLTVL.

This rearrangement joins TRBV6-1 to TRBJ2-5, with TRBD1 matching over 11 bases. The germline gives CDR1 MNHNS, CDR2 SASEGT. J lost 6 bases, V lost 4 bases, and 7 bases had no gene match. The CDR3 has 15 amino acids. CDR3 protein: CASSAPGTGGKTQYF. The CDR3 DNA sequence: TGTGCCAGCAGTGCCCCCGGGACAGGGGGGAAGACCCAGTACTTC.

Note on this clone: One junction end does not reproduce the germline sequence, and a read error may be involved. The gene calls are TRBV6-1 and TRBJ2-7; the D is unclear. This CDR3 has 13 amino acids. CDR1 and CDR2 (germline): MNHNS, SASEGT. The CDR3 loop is CASSETLSFEQYF. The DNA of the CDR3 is TGTGCCAGCAGTGAGACCCTTTCCTTCGAGCAGTACTTC.

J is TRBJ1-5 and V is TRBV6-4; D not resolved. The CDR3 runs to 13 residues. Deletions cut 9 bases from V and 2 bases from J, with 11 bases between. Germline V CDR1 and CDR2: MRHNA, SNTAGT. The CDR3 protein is CARECTGNQPQHF. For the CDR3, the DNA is TGTGCCAGAGAATGCACGGGCAATCAGCCCCAGCATTTT.

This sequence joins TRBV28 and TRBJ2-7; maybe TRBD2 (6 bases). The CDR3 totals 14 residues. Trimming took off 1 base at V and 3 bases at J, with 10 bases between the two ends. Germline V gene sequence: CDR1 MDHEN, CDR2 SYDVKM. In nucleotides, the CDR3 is TGTGCCAGCAGTTTATCGGGGGTTCACTACGAGCAGTACTTC. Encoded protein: CASSLSGVHYEQYF.

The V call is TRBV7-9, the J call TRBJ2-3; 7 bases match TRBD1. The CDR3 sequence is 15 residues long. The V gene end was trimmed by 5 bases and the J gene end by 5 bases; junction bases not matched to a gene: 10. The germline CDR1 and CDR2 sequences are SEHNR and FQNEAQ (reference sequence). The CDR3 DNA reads TGTGCCAGCAGCCCAGCCTTGACAGGGAGAGATACGCAGTATTTT. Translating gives CASSPALTGRDTQYF.

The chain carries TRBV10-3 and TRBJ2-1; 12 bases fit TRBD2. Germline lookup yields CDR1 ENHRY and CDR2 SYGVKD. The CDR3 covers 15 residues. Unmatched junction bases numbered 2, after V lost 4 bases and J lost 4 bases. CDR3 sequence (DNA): TGTGCCATCAGTGGGGGGACTAGCGGGTACAATGAGCAGTTCTTC. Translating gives CAISGGTSGYNEQFF.

DNA of the CDR3: TGTGCCAGCAGCTCCCGATCTCCGGGACTAGATACCCAAGAGACCCAGTACTTC. It codes for CASSSRSPGLDTQETQYF. This chain connects TRBV9 to TRBJ2-5; 8 bases are a match to TRBD2. With 4 bases clipped from V and 1 base from J, the junction kept 15 bases outside the gene matches. The CDR3 is made up of 18 amino acids. Germline CDR1 is SGDLS and CDR2 is YYNGEE.

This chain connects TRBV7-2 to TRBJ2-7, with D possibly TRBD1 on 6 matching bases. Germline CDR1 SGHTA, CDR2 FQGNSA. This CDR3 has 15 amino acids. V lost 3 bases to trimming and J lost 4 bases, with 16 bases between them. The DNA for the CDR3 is TGTGCCAGCAGCTTTGCTGGGGGCGCGCAATACGAGCAGTACTTC. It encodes CASSFAGGAQYEQYF. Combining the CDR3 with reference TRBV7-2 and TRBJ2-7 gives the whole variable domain GAGVSQSPSNKVTEKGKDVELRCDPISGHTALYWYRQSLGQGLEFLIYFQGNSAPDKSGLPSDRFSAERTGGSVSTLTIQRTQQEDSAVYLCASSFAGGAQYEQYFGPGTRLTVT.

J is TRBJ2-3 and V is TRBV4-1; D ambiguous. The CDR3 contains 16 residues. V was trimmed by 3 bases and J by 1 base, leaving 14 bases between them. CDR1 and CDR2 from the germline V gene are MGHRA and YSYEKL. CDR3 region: CASSHPRTPRTDTQYF. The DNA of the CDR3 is TGCGCCAGCAGCCACCCTCGGACCCCTCGCACAGATACGCAGTATTTT.

CDR3 sequence: CASSWDNPSNTGELFF. For the CDR3, the DNA is TGTGCCAGCAGCTGGGACAACCCTTCGAACACCGGGGAGCTGTTTTTT. This sequence joins TRBV5-4 and TRBJ2-2; possible D gene TRBD1, 6 bases. There are 16 residues in the CDR3. Per the germline V gene, CDR1 is SGHNT and CDR2 is YYREEE (reference sequence). Trimming left V 3 bases short and J 0 bases short, with 12 bases between.